A single sample is the source of the 8 T cell receptor beta chains below, sequenced in a study of T cell responses to AZD1222 COVID-19 vaccine. Here immunoSEQ multiplex PCR was the method, and the copy in TCRdb shows in-frame clones only, minus some. Of over 70,000 clones in the sample, around 90% were seen once. The sample in question was peripheral blood, obtained on day 0 of MenACWY control vaccination. The receptors were gathered from an adult in good health.

CDR3 sequence reads: CAISLGHEIYGYTF. The DNA of the CDR3 is TGTGCCATCAGTCTAGGACACGAAATCTATGGCTACACCTTC. The V call is TRBV10-3, the J call TRBJ1-2; TRBD1 is a possible D gene (5 bases). The CDR3 contains 14 residues. Per germline, CDR1 ENHRY and CDR2 SYGVKD. Trimming took 5 bases from V and 4 from J, leaving 14 bases between them.

This chain uses TRBV23-1 with TRBJ1-6; possibly TRBD1 for D (6 bases). TRBV23-1 counts as an open reading frame of uncertain function. The CDR3 loop spans 12 amino acids. Trimming left V 11 bases short and J 8 bases short, with 13 bases between. CDR3 nucleotides: TGCGCCGGACAGCGTTTTTATTCACCCCTCCACTTT. Translating gives CAGQRFYSPLHF.

The chain couples TRBV29-1 to TRBJ2-5; D is perhaps TRBD2 (6 bases). Germline V lookup: CDR1 SQVTM, CDR2 ANQGSEA. This CDR3 comprises 15 residues. Deletions cut 1 base from V and 0 bases from J, with 12 bases between. CDR3 DNA: TGCAGCGTTGAAGGGGGGGTGAGGGACCAAGAGACCCAGTACTTC. This gives the protein CSVEGGVRDQETQYF.

This chain uses TRBV6-1 with TRBJ1-5, with TRBD1 matching 7 bases. The V segment lost 3 bases and the J segment 4 bases; nucleotides outside the gene matches: 6. Germline V gene lookup returns CDR1 MNHNS and CDR2 SASEGT. CDR3 length equals 15 residues. The DNA for the CDR3 is TGTGCCAGCAGTGATACCAGGGGGTTTAATCAGCCCCAGCATTTT. It yields the protein CASSDTRGFNQPQHF.

J is TRBJ2-6 and V is TRBV30; no reliable D call. V lost 3 bases and J lost 2, with 2 bases in between. CDR3 size: 12 residues. CDR1 is GTSNPN and CDR2 is SVGIG in the germline V gene (reference sequence). For the CDR3, the DNA is TGTGCCTGGAGGCCTGGGGCCAACGTCCTGACTTTC. Its protein product is CAWRPGANVLTF.

The chain joins TRBV7-3 to TRBJ2-5, with D hard to call. V lost 4 bases, J lost 3 bases, and 15 bases lay in between. Germline loops: CDR1 SGHTA, CDR2 FQGTGA. This CDR3 contains 15 residues. The CDR3 sequence: CASSYLRAGEETQYF. The DNA for the CDR3 is TGTGCCAGCAGCTATCTCCGGGCCGGTGAAGAGACCCAGTACTTC.

The chain is built from TRBV30 and TRBJ1-1, with 7 bases aligning to TRBD1. Germline V CDR1 and CDR2: GTSNPN, SVGIG (reference sequence). The CDR3 sequence is 13 residues long. Trimming removed 3 bases from V and 4 bases from J; junction bases left unmatched: 5. CDR3 in DNA: TGTGCCTGGAGAAGACAGGGTTCCACTGAAGCTTTCTTT. This encodes CAWRRQGSTEAFF.

J is TRBJ2-2 and V is TRBV30; D not resolved. CDR1 GTSNPN and CDR2 SVGIG come from the germline V gene (reference sequence). The CDR3 totals 14 residues. With 5 bases removed from V and 5 bases from J, the gap between germline ends came to 15 bases. The CDR3: CAWSKDGKTGELFF. CDR3 DNA: TGTGCCTGGTCAAAGGACGGAAAGACCGGGGAGCTGTTTTTT.